Sequencing of this T cell receptor (beta chain) was carried out in a study of blood T cell repertoires in COVID-19 (dated by TCRdb to 2020 to 2021). About the full investigation: Samples from collaborators originated in the United States, Italy and Spain and spanned both the acute and convalescent phases of COVID-19. The material from the prospective study consisted of cDNA or gDNA derived from T cells, B-cell-depleted T cells, or PBMCs. Subjects who had been exposed to COVID-19, were actively infected with it, or had recovered from it provided the deeply sampled blood TCRbeta repertoires that made up the dataset. A freely available public database, intended as a resource for researchers studying the immune response to SARS-CoV-2, is where the repertoires were released. Samples were obtained from the ongoing ImmuneRACE study (first 160 participants) and from 1,254 subjects provided by 6 global collaborators. A de-identified subject ID, COVID-19 status, age in years and sex were almost always included in the sample metadata. Where HLA class I and class II types were available, the types were taken from metadata supplied by the sample provider, not from assay-based typing.

Its CDR3 holds 14 amino acids, cysteine through phenylalanine. The CDR3 DNA has 42 bases and is translated from base 1. V loses 7 bases at its end and J loses 1 base; junction bases beyond the gene matches: 4. For CDR1 and CDR2, the germline V gene lists MGHDK and SYGVNS. In this sample, this clone turned up a few times. The antigen this receptor binds is unknown. Base qualities are not at hand, and no much larger clone is one base apart. Whole blood was collected in K2EDTA tubes by collaborating institutions according to the institutions' own protocols. Collaborator samples were shipped for TCRbeta analysis as frozen whole blood, isolated PBMCs, or DNA extracted from either sample type. The immunoSEQ Assay, a bias-controlled multiplex PCR, was used to amplify TCRbeta CDR3 regions from genomic DNA. In the authors' own workflow: Nucleated cell counts per sample were estimated from amplification of reference gene primers within the assay. To quantify the absolute abundance of each unique TCRbeta CDR3 rearrangement, sequence reads were collapsed and filtered. For each sample, productive Simpson clonality was calculated as the square root of Simpson's diversity index over productive rearrangements. TCRdb re-hosts the immuneACCESS table, in-frame sequences only. Its copies lack some clones; in the studies checked, an unresolved V gene accounts for under half of them, and the cause for the rest is not known. V and J calls and clone size follow that table, whereas D and trimming were derived from the DNA. This sample lists 70,000 or so clones; about 92% were detected once. The leading ten clones occupy roughly 9.1% of the sample.

The paper's findings and limits, for the study overall: Clinical and demographic metadata were provided uncurated, with the amount varying by source and participant.

The chain was built from TRBV25-1 and TRBJ1-1; TRBD1 aligns with 9 central bases. Input material: peripheral blood. The TCR comes from a human donor in a cohort sampled during active COVID-19. The nucleotides read TGTGCCAGCATCTCGGACAGGGGGAACACTGAAGCTTTCTTT. Its product reads: CASISDRGNTEAFF.